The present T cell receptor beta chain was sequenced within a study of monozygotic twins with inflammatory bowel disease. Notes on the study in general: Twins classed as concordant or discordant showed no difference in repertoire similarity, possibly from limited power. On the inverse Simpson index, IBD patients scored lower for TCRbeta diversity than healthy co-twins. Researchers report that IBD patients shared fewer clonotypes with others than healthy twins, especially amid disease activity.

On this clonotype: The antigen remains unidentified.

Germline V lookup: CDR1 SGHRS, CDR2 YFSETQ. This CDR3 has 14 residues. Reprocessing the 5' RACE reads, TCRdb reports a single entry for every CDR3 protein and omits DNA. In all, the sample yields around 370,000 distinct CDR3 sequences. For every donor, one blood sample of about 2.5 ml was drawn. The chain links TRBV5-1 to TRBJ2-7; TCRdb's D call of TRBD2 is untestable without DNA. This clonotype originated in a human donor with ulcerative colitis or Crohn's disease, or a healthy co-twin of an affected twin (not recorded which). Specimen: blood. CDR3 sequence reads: CASNNLGGDYEQYF.